The next 18 T cell receptor beta chains were all read from a single sample in a study of OX40 agonist ivuxolimab in advanced cancers. The data were produced by immunoSEQ multiplex PCR, yet TCRdb's version contains in-frame clones alone and is incomplete. The sample comprises approximately 59,000 clones, 75% to 90% of which are singletons, and around 0.73% rests with the top ten. The starting material was CD4+ or CD8+ T cells sorted from blood, obtained in a trial of the OX40 agonist ivuxolimab. Receptors originate from an adult with an advanced solid tumor such as melanoma, head and neck, liver or kidney cancer.

The chain links TRBV7-9 to TRBJ2-3; D gene ambiguous. The length of the CDR3 is 13 residues. Between the trimmed V and J ends, which lost 3 bases and 2 bases, there was a span of 6 bases. Germline V lookup: CDR1 SEHNR, CDR2 FQNEAQ (reference sequence). CDR3 bases: TGTGCCAGCAGCTTTGGTCTCACAGATACGCAGTATTTT. Amino acids: CASSFGLTDTQYF.

This clone was picked up one time. The J gene is TRBJ2-2, the V gene TRBV27; D is ambiguous. CDR1 MNHEY and CDR2 SMNVEV come from the germline V gene (reference sequence). This CDR3 region has 16 residues. Trimming removed 3 bases from V and 0 bases from J, with 11 bases in between. CDR3 region: CASSFAHPANTGELFF. CDR3 nucleotide sequence: TGTGCCAGCAGTTTCGCCCACCCGGCGAACACCGGGGAGCTGTTTTTT.

This clone came up once. The chain uses TRBV2 and TRBJ1-5; no reliable D call. The CDR3 loop spans 15 amino acids. Looked up from germline, CDR1 is SNHLY and CDR2 is FYNNEI. With 2 bases removed from V and 1 base from J, the gap between germline ends came to 9 bases. The CDR3 here is CASSELGNSNQPQHF. The DNA of the CDR3 is TGTGCCAGCAGTGAATTGGGGAACAGCAATCAGCCCCAGCATTTT.

This clone was picked up a small number of times. At the DNA level, this CDR3 is encoded by other sequences in the same sample as well. The V gene is TRBV2, the J gene TRBJ2-5; no firm D call. This CDR3 is built from 14 residues. Deletions cut 3 bases from V and 5 bases from J, with 13 bases between. Germline V gene data show CDR1 as SNHLY and CDR2 as FYNNEI. CDR3 sequence: CASSESRGGETQYF. The DNA of the CDR3 is TGTGCCAGCAGTGAGTCAAGAGGTGGGGAGACCCAGTACTTC.

The gene calls are TRBV6-5 and TRBJ2-7, with D perhaps matching TRBD1 or TRBD2 (6 bases each). V lost 4 bases, J lost 9 bases, and 22 bases lay in between. The V gene's germline CDR1 is MNHEY and CDR2 SVGAGI. The CDR3 is made up of 15 amino acids. CDR3 region: CASSSGGGTPLGQYF. DNA for the CDR3: TGTGCCAGCAGTTCCGGGGGCGGGACCCCGCTCGGGCAGTACTTC.

About this clone: A read error may account for a junction end that differs from germline. This sequence joins TRBV7-7 and TRBJ2-1; D gene unclear. The germline V gene encodes CDR1 SSHAT and CDR2 FNYEAQ (reference sequence). This CDR3 is built from 14 residues. CDR3: CASSPQAYYNEQFF. The CDR3 region has the DNA TGTGCTAGCAGCCCACAAGCATATTACAATGAGCAGTTCTTC. The whole variable domain, filled in from reference TRBV7-7 and TRBJ2-1, reads GAGVSQSPRYKVTKRGQDVTLRCDPISSHATLYWYQQALGQGPEFLTYFNYEAQPDKSGLPSDRFSAERPEGSISTLTIQRTEQRDSAMYRCASSPQAYYNEQFFGPGTRLTVL.

J is TRBJ2-1 and V is TRBV27, with 11 bases aligning to TRBD2. CDR1 and CDR2 from the germline V gene are MNHEY and SMNVEV (reference sequence). This CDR3 has 17 residues. The V gene end was trimmed by 2 bases and the J gene end by 3 bases; junction bases not matched to a gene: 6. CDR3 sequence reads: CASSLPRLAGIYNEQFF. In DNA, the CDR3 is TGTGCCAGCAGTTTACCCCGACTAGCGGGGATCTACAATGAGCAGTTCTTC.

The chain carries TRBV7-6 and TRBJ2-2; the D is unclear. Trimming removed 4 bases at V and 4 bases at J, with 13 bases between. The germline CDR1 and CDR2 sequences are SGHVS and FNYEAQ. This CDR3 comprises 15 residues. For the CDR3, the DNA is TGTGCCAGCAGCTCCCGGCCCCAAGGCACCGGGGAGCTGTTTTTT. Its protein is CASSSRPQGTGELFF.

This chain links TRBV29-1 with TRBJ1-2; TRBD1 agrees at 7 bases. CDR3 length: 13 residues. V lost 4 bases and J lost 4; bases outside the gene matches: 6. Germline V gene sequence: CDR1 SQVTM, CDR2 ANQGSEA. CDR3 coding DNA: TGCAGCGTTGGGGACAGATCGTTCTATGGCTACACCTTC. Translating gives CSVGDRSFYGYTF.

This clone was seen only once. Its ends do not fully match the called genes, so a read error is possible. The gene calls are TRBV5-1 and TRBJ1-4; D gene ambiguous. The germline CDR1 and CDR2 sequences are SGHRS and YFSETQ. The CDR3 runs 15 residues. CDR3 sequence (DNA): TGCGCCGGCAGCCTATCAGGACGGTTTAATGAAAAACTGTTTTTT. It translates to CAGSLSGRFNEKLFF.

This rearrangement joins TRBV7-6 to TRBJ2-3, with D unclear. Trimming took off 5 bases at V and 5 bases at J, with 8 bases between the two ends. Germline lookup yields CDR1 SGHVS and CDR2 FNYEAQ. The CDR3 consists of 12 residues. The CDR3 DNA reads TGTGCCAGCAGCCTATCTGTAGATACGCAGTATTTT. Amino acid sequence: CASSLSVDTQYF.

The rearrangement uses TRBV7-3 and TRBJ2-6; 7 bases align to TRBD2. Germline lookup yields CDR1 SGHTA and CDR2 FQGTGA. V trimming: 0 bases; J trimming: 3 bases; junction bases outside the gene matches: 2. This CDR3 region has 16 residues. The CDR3 reads CASSLTGGSGANVLTF. CDR3 bases: TGTGCCAGCAGCTTAACCGGCGGGAGTGGGGCCAACGTCCTGACTTTC.

The genes are TRBV7-2 and TRBJ2-1, with TRBD2 as a possible D gene (5 bases). The V and J ends lost 5 bases and 4 bases respectively, with 15 bases between them. CDR1 is SGHTA, CDR2 FQGNSA, per germline. The CDR3 is 15 residues long. The CDR3 spells CASSADKTKYNEQFF. The CDR3 DNA reads as TGTGCCAGCAGCGCAGACAAGACTAAATACAATGAGCAGTTCTTC.

This clone was seen only a few times. This chain joins TRBV15 and TRBJ2-5; D remains ambiguous. Per the germline V gene, CDR1 is LNHNV and CDR2 is YYDKDF (reference sequence). Trimming cost V 2 bases and J 7 bases, with 14 bases left between them. CDR3 length: 14 residues. CDR3 coding DNA: TGTGCCACCAGCAGAAGCAGCGCCCGACGGACCCAGTACTTC. Its protein is CATSRSSARRTQYF. The complete variable domain, with remaining parts taken from reference TRBV15 and TRBJ2-5, reads DAMVIQNPRYQVTQFGKPVTLSCSQTLNHNVMYWYQQKSSQAPKLLFHYYDKDFNNEADTPDNFQSRRPNTSFCFLDIRSPGLGDTAMYLCATSRSSARRTQYFGPGTRLLVL.

This chain uses TRBV19 with TRBJ2-7; 9 bases agree with TRBD2. The V gene's germline CDR1 is LNHDA and CDR2 SQIVND (reference sequence). V gave up 7 bases and J gave up 3 bases; unmatched junction bases: 7. The CDR3 contains 14 residues. The CDR3 reads CASTSTSGLYEQYF. The CDR3 nucleotides are TGTGCCAGTACTTCGACTAGCGGTCTCTACGAGCAGTACTTC.

The chain is built from TRBV15 and TRBJ1-3; D is ambiguous. Germline lookup yields CDR1 LNHNV and CDR2 YYDKDF (reference sequence). This CDR3 spans 12 amino acids. The CDR3 loop is CAIKAFGNTIYF. The CDR3 nucleotides are TGTGCTATCAAGGCCTTTGGAAACACCATATATTTT.

The chain combines TRBV11-2 with TRBJ2-2; 11 nucleotides align to TRBD2. Germline V gene data show CDR1 as SGHAT and CDR2 as FQNNGV. The CDR3 runs 18 residues. The trim removed 0 bases at V and 4 bases at J, leaving 7 bases unmatched. DNA of the CDR3: TGTGCCAGCAGCTTAGATTGGCCTAGCGGGGGGTTCACCGGGGAGCTGTTTTTT. Translation: CASSLDWPSGGFTGELFF.

The gene calls are TRBV6-1 and TRBJ1-2; 9 nucleotides match TRBD1. V shed 4 bases, J shed 4 bases, and the junction held 10 bases outside the gene matches. This CDR3 comprises 16 residues. Germline lookup yields CDR1 MNHNS and CDR2 SASEGT. DNA of the CDR3: TGTGCCAGCAGTGTAATTCCGCGGGACAGGGTCTATGGCTACACCTTC. Protein product: CASSVIPRDRVYGYTF.